This TCR beta chain originates from a study of T-cell memory formation after mild COVID-19. One entry per CDR3 protein, called by TCRdb with MiXCR from the 5' RACE reads. The data show a few hundred thousand distinct CDR3 sequences, around an eighth seen once. This clonotype was observed a handful of times. Specimen: PBMCs or a T cell subset sorted from them (not recorded which). The TCR originated in a man younger than 35 who had mild COVID-19 (a few samples of this study predate the infection). Cell type and time point are not known.

This CDR3 is CASSHQRLGEKLFF. CDR3 in DNA: TGTGCCAGCAGCCACCAGCGGCTTGGAGAAAAACTGTTTTTT. This rearrangement joins TRBV4-2 to TRBJ1-4; D is uncertain. The CDR3 runs 14 residues. CDR1 is LGHNA, CDR2 YNFKEQ, per germline. The germline V and J ends were trimmed by 3 bases and 8 bases, with 13 bases remaining between them.